The sequence of this TCR beta chain was determined in a study of cytomegalovirus exposure and HLA in healthy donors. Study-level findings and limits: Per a later analysis, HLA-associated TCR beta chains showed more clonal expansion than other, equally common TCR beta chains.

60 Vbeta and 13 Jbeta primers were used in PCR. Profiling relied on immunoSEQ multiplex PCR, and the TCRdb table lists in-frame clones only, not all of them. This sample has roughly 120,000 clones; roughly 76% occur once, and the top ten carry about 16%. For this clone: Its specificity is unknown.

The CDR3 extends over 13 amino acids. Trimming cost V 4 bases and J 6 bases, with 13 bases left between them. Germline values: CDR1 SGHVS, CDR2 FQNEAQ. The sample consisted of PBMCs. The TCR was taken from a man in his fifties in good health and CMV-seropositive. This chain uses TRBV7-8 with TRBJ2-7; D is possibly TRBD2 (5 bases). The CDR3 loop is CASSSTRGGEQYF. The CDR3 region has the DNA TGTGCCAGCAGCTCAACTCGGGGTGGCGAGCAGTACTTC.